Listed below are T cell receptor beta chains from one sample, sequenced in a study of T-cell reconstitution after alpha-beta-depleted transplantation in children. TCRdb ran MiXCR on the PCR reads and lists one entry per CDR3 protein. The sample yields fewer than 400,000 distinct CDR3 sequences, 20% to 30% seen once. Sequenced material: PBMCs, mostly from graft donor cells, taken 180 days after TCRalphabeta/CD19-depleted stem cell transplant. Every receptor here comes from a male patient aged 10 to 17 who had a stem cell transplant for acute lymphoblastic leukemia, so the T cells may come from the graft donor. CDR3s include the opening cysteine and the closing phenylalanine or tryptophan. The D gene is left open where the match is weak. The size field is filled for only some rows; it gives once, few, many or a size class.

cdr3_aa: CSARVRQGGLAAYNEQFF
cdr3_nt: TGCAGTGCTAGAGTACGGCAGGGCGGACTAGCGGCTTACAATGAGCAGTTCTTC
d_call: TRBD2
clone_size: few
j_call: TRBJ2-1
v_call: TRBV20-1

cdr3_aa: CASRLLAGETQYF
cdr3_nt: TGCGCCAGCAGGCTACTAGCGGGAGAGACCCAGTACTTC
d_call: TRBD2
clone_size: many
j_call: TRBJ2-5
v_call: TRBV5-1

cdr3_aa: CAITRANEQYF
cdr3_nt: TGTGCCATCACCAGGGCGAACGAGCAGTACTTC
d_call: NA
clone_size: NA
j_call: TRBJ2-7
v_call: TRBV10-3

cdr3_aa: CASSRGLRSYEQYF
cdr3_nt: TGTGCCAGCTCTAGGGGGTTGCGCTCCTACGAGCAGTACTTC
d_call: NA
clone_size: NA
j_call: TRBJ2-7
v_call: TRBV6-2/TRBV6-3

cdr3_aa: CASSPQGAGRGYTF
cdr3_nt: TGTGCCAGCAGCCCTCAGGGGGCCGGGCGTGGCTACACCTTC
d_call: TRBD1
clone_size: few
j_call: TRBJ1-2
v_call: TRBV12-3/TRBV12-4

cdr3_aa: CATTWVAKNIQYF
cdr3_nt: TGTGCCACCACGTGGGTGGCCAAAAACATTCAGTACTTC
d_call: NA
clone_size: NA
j_call: TRBJ2-4
v_call: TRBV2

cdr3_aa: CASSSPGTSVVEQYF
cdr3_nt: TGCGCCAGCAGCTCCCCCGGGACTAGCGTAGTGGAGCAGTACTTC
d_call: TRBD2
clone_size: few
j_call: TRBJ2-7
v_call: TRBV4-1

cdr3_aa: CSASPGLYEQYF
cdr3_nt: TGCAGTGCTAGTCCAGGGCTTTACGAGCAGTACTTC
d_call: NA
clone_size: NA
j_call: TRBJ2-7
v_call: TRBV20-1

cdr3_aa: CASSQDWDTQYF
cdr3_nt: TGTGCCAGCAGCCAAGATTGGGATACGCAGTATTTT
d_call: NA
clone_size: many
j_call: TRBJ2-3
v_call: TRBV4-2

cdr3_aa: CASSLLGETQYF
cdr3_nt: TGCGCCAGCAGCTTGCTGGGAGAGACCCAGTACTTC
d_call: NA
clone_size: many
j_call: TRBJ2-5
v_call: TRBV5-1

cdr3_aa: CASSLAWDKSYEQYF
cdr3_nt: TGCGCCAGCAGCTTGGCATGGGACAAATCCTACGAGCAGTACTTC
d_call: NA
clone_size: few
j_call: TRBJ2-7
v_call: TRBV5-1

cdr3_aa: CLGTLNTEAFF
cdr3_nt: TGCCTAGGGACGTTGAACACTGAAGCTTTCTTT
d_call: NA
clone_size: few
j_call: TRBJ1-1
v_call: TRBV29-1

cdr3_aa: CASSGRRRSFF
cdr3_nt: TGTGCCAGCTCAGGGAGGAGGAGATCGTTTTTT
d_call: NA
clone_size: few
j_call: TRBJ2-2
v_call: TRBV28

cdr3_aa: CASSQDGWQVNYGYTF
cdr3_nt: TGTGCCAGCAGCCAAGACGGTTGGCAGGTCAACTATGGCTACACCTTC
d_call: NA
clone_size: NA
j_call: TRBJ1-2
v_call: TRBV3-1

cdr3_aa: CASQSWASGNSYEQYF
cdr3_nt: NA
d_call: NA
clone_size: NA
j_call: TRBJ2-7
v_call: TRBV12-2

cdr3_aa: CASSVTATSGNTDTQYF
cdr3_nt: TGTGCCAGCAGCGTAACTGCGACTAGCGGCAACACAGATACGCAGTATTTT
d_call: TRBD2
clone_size: NA
j_call: TRBJ2-3
v_call: TRBV9

cdr3_aa: CASSPLQGAPDEQFF
cdr3_nt: TGCGCCAGCAGCCCCCTCCAGGGGGCGCCGGATGAGCAGTTCTTC
d_call: TRBD1
clone_size: NA
j_call: TRBJ2-1
v_call: TRBV4-1

cdr3_aa: CSARLAGGEYEQYF
cdr3_nt: TGCAGTGCTAGGCTAGCGGGAGGGGAATACGAGCAGTACTTC
d_call: TRBD2
clone_size: few
j_call: TRBJ2-7
v_call: TRBV20-1

cdr3_aa: CASSYSSLAGQETQYF
cdr3_nt: TGTGCCAGCAGTTACTCGTCACTAGCGGGACAAGAGACCCAGTACTTC
d_call: TRBD2
clone_size: NA
j_call: TRBJ2-5
v_call: TRBV6-5

cdr3_aa: CASSQDKGDYNEQFF
cdr3_nt: TGTGCCAGCAGCCAGGATAAAGGGGACTACAATGAGCAGTTCTTC
d_call: NA
clone_size: few
j_call: TRBJ2-1
v_call: TRBV4-2

cdr3_aa: CATSVGLAGFTGELFF
cdr3_nt: TGTGCCACCAGTGTAGGACTAGCGGGCTTCACCGGGGAGCTGTTTTTT
d_call: TRBD2
clone_size: NA
j_call: TRBJ2-2
v_call: TRBV24-1

cdr3_aa: CASSPEVVTDTQYF
cdr3_nt: TGTGCCAGCTCACCAGAGGTGGTCACAGATACGCAGTATTTT
d_call: NA
clone_size: NA
j_call: TRBJ2-3
v_call: TRBV18

cdr3_aa: CASSLVFGTYNSPLHF
cdr3_nt: TGCGCCAGCAGCCTCGTTTTCGGAACATATAATTCACCCCTCCACTTT
d_call: NA
clone_size: NA
j_call: TRBJ1-6
v_call: TRBV5-1

cdr3_aa: CATSRESWSLDEQFF
cdr3_nt: TGTGCCACCAGCAGAGAAAGTTGGAGTCTAGATGAGCAGTTCTTC
d_call: NA
clone_size: NA
j_call: TRBJ2-1
v_call: TRBV15

cdr3_aa: CASSVVGSGANVLTF
cdr3_nt: TGTGCCAGCAGCGTAGTGGGCTCTGGGGCCAACGTCCTGACTTTC
d_call: NA
clone_size: NA
j_call: TRBJ2-6
v_call: TRBV9

cdr3_aa: CASSYGTGLNQPQHF
cdr3_nt: TGTGCCAGCAGCTACGGGACAGGGCTTAATCAGCCCCAGCATTTT
d_call: TRBD1
clone_size: few
j_call: TRBJ1-5
v_call: TRBV5-6

cdr3_aa: CASSLSPTGQQYSGNTIYF
cdr3_nt: TGTGCCAGCAGTCTTTCGCCCACCGGGCAGCAATACTCTGGAAACACCATATATTTT
d_call: NA
clone_size: NA
j_call: TRBJ1-3
v_call: TRBV6-1

cdr3_aa: CASIIPSVPYNEQFF
cdr3_nt: TGTGCCAGCATTATACCCAGCGTTCCCTACAATGAGCAGTTCTTC
d_call: NA
clone_size: NA
j_call: TRBJ2-1
v_call: TRBV7-9

cdr3_aa: CSAPPGPHYEQYF
cdr3_nt: TGCAGTGCGCCCCCGGGACCACACTACGAGCAGTACTTC
d_call: NA
clone_size: few
j_call: TRBJ2-7
v_call: TRBV20-1

cdr3_aa: CASSVGLATYEQYF
cdr3_nt: TGTGCCAGTAGTGTGGGACTAGCGACCTACGAGCAGTACTTC
d_call: TRBD2
clone_size: few
j_call: TRBJ2-7
v_call: TRBV19

cdr3_aa: CATSVGQGNSQETQYF
cdr3_nt: TGTGCCACCAGTGTCGGACAGGGAAACAGCCAAGAGACCCAGTACTTC
d_call: TRBD1
clone_size: few
j_call: TRBJ2-5
v_call: TRBV24-1

cdr3_aa: CASSRAGQSYNEQFF
cdr3_nt: TGTGCCAGCAGCCGAGCGGGGCAATCCTACAATGAGCAGTTCTTC
d_call: TRBD2
clone_size: NA
j_call: TRBJ2-1
v_call: TRBV7-2

cdr3_aa: CASILAGGSEQFF
cdr3_nt: TGTGCCAGCATATTAGCGGGAGGGAGTGAGCAGTTCTTC
d_call: TRBD2
clone_size: few
j_call: TRBJ2-1
v_call: TRBV28

cdr3_aa: CASSGTASPLHF
cdr3_nt: TGTGCCAGCAGTGGTACGGCTTCACCCCTCCACTTT
d_call: NA
clone_size: NA
j_call: TRBJ1-6
v_call: TRBV2

cdr3_aa: CSVESGLAQYF
cdr3_nt: TGCAGCGTTGAGAGTGGGCTGGCGCAGTATTTT
d_call: NA
clone_size: NA
j_call: TRBJ2-3
v_call: TRBV29-1

cdr3_aa: CASSALTGASTDTQYF
cdr3_nt: TGTGCCAGCAGCGCCCTAACTGGGGCAAGCACAGATACGCAGTATTTT
d_call: NA
clone_size: NA
j_call: TRBJ2-3
v_call: TRBV5-5

cdr3_aa: CASSQFRPVDTQYF
cdr3_nt: TGCGCCAGCAGCCAATTTAGGCCTGTAGATACGCAGTATTTT
d_call: NA
clone_size: NA
j_call: TRBJ2-3
v_call: TRBV4-1

cdr3_aa: CASSLGSGIRTDTQYF
cdr3_nt: TGTGCCAGCAGCTTAGGATCTGGGATCCGCACAGATACGCAGTATTTT
d_call: NA
clone_size: few
j_call: TRBJ2-3
v_call: TRBV7-2

cdr3_aa: CAISVGGMNAFF
cdr3_nt: TGTGCCATCAGTGTAGGCGGAATGAACGCTTTCTTT
d_call: NA
clone_size: few
j_call: TRBJ1-1
v_call: TRBV10-3

cdr3_aa: CASSLILYLQGGEAFF
cdr3_nt: TGTGCCAGCAGCTTGATCCTATACCTTCAGGGTGGTGAAGCTTTCTTT
d_call: NA
clone_size: NA
j_call: TRBJ1-1
v_call: TRBV5-6

cdr3_aa: CASSLIPGLTGNTIYF
cdr3_nt: TGTGCCAGCAGTTTAATCCCAGGGCTCACTGGAAACACCATATATTTT
d_call: NA
clone_size: few
j_call: TRBJ1-3
v_call: TRBV12-3/TRBV12-4

cdr3_aa: CASSHRGRVTEAFF
cdr3_nt: TGTGCCAGCAGTCACAGGGGCAGGGTCACTGAAGCTTTCTTT
d_call: TRBD1
clone_size: few
j_call: TRBJ1-1
v_call: TRBV27

cdr3_aa: CASSLKVGETDTQYF
cdr3_nt: TGTGCCAGCAGCTTAAAAGTAGGGGAAACAGATACGCAGTATTTT
d_call: NA
clone_size: NA
j_call: TRBJ2-3
v_call: TRBV7-3

cdr3_aa: CASSLGWGNTGELFF
cdr3_nt: TGCGCCAGCAGCTTGGGCTGGGGGAACACCGGGGAGCTGTTTTTT
d_call: NA
clone_size: NA
j_call: TRBJ2-2
v_call: TRBV5-1

cdr3_aa: CASSRALGQETQYF
cdr3_nt: TGCGCCAGCAGTCGGGCCTTGGGTCAAGAGACCCAGTACTTC
d_call: NA
clone_size: NA
j_call: TRBJ2-5
v_call: TRBV5-1

cdr3_aa: CASSSRQPGSGNTIYF
cdr3_nt: TGTGCCAGCAGTTCTCGCCAGCCTGGGTCTGGAAACACCATATATTTT
d_call: NA
clone_size: NA
j_call: TRBJ1-3
v_call: TRBV6-5

cdr3_aa: CASTQQGPYNEQFF
cdr3_nt: TGTGCCAGCACGCAACAGGGCCCCTACAATGAGCAGTTCTTC
d_call: NA
clone_size: NA
j_call: TRBJ2-1
v_call: TRBV6-1

cdr3_aa: CASSLALWANQHTQYF
cdr3_nt: TGTGCCAGCAGTTTAGCGCTTTGGGCTAATCAACATACGCAGTATTTT
d_call: NA
clone_size: NA
j_call: TRBJ2-3
v_call: TRBV12-3/TRBV12-4

cdr3_aa: CASSLVRGTTGELFF
cdr3_nt: TGTGCCAGCAGCTTAGTCAGGGGGACCACCGGGGAGCTGTTTTTT
d_call: TRBD1
clone_size: NA
j_call: TRBJ2-2
v_call: TRBV11-2

cdr3_aa: CSARDLRGRGNTGELFF
cdr3_nt: TGCAGTGCTAGAGATCTAAGAGGCAGGGGGAACACCGGGGAGCTGTTTTTT
d_call: NA
clone_size: NA
j_call: TRBJ2-2
v_call: TRBV20-1

cdr3_aa: CSASGLAGVNEQYF
cdr3_nt: TGCAGTGCTAGCGGACTAGCGGGAGTCAACGAGCAGTACTTC
d_call: TRBD2
clone_size: few
j_call: TRBJ2-7
v_call: TRBV20-1

cdr3_aa: CASSKFVGGVDAGTKHKEQYF
cdr3_nt: TGTGCCAGCAGTAAATTCGTGGGGGGGGTGGACGCCGGGACAAAACATAAAGAGCAGTACTTC
d_call: NA
clone_size: NA
j_call: TRBJ2-7
v_call: TRBV28

cdr3_aa: CASSFRGAVFSAFF
cdr3_nt: TGTGCCAGCAGTTTTCGGGGGGCGGTTTTTTCAGCTTTCTTT
d_call: NA
clone_size: once
j_call: TRBJ1-1
v_call: TRBV12-3/TRBV12-4

cdr3_aa: CASSLRDRTSYEQYF
cdr3_nt: TGTGCCAGCAGTTTAAGGGACAGAACATCCTACGAGCAGTACTTC
d_call: TRBD1
clone_size: NA
j_call: TRBJ2-7
v_call: TRBV27

cdr3_aa: CASNPRVVSGGTGELFF
cdr3_nt: TGTGCCAGCAATCCACGGGTCGTTAGCGGGGGCACCGGGGAGCTGTTTTTT
d_call: TRBD2
clone_size: few
j_call: TRBJ2-2
v_call: TRBV7-3

cdr3_aa: CASSPRNIGSPLHF
cdr3_nt: TGTGCCAGCTCACCACGTAACATTGGATCACCCCTCCACTTT
d_call: NA
clone_size: few
j_call: TRBJ1-6
v_call: TRBV18

cdr3_aa: CASSQGRLAGTDTQYF
cdr3_nt: TGTGCCAGCAGCCAAGGTCGACTAGCGGGCACAGATACGCAGTATTTT
d_call: TRBD2
clone_size: few
j_call: TRBJ2-3
v_call: TRBV3-1